These 24 T cell receptor beta chains share one sample of origin, sequenced in a study of OX40 agonist ivuxolimab in advanced cancers. Only in-frame clones appear in the TCRdb table, and some are missing; sequencing was by immunoSEQ multiplex PCR. The sample holds roughly 69,000 clones; under 95% are singletons and the top ten take roughly 1%. The specimen was CD4+ or CD8+ T cells sorted from blood, collected in a trial of the OX40 agonist ivuxolimab. Receptor source: an adult with an advanced solid tumor such as melanoma, head and neck, liver or kidney cancer.

The chain recombines TRBV25-1 with TRBJ1-1, with unresolved D. The CDR3 is 14 residues long. The germline V and J ends were trimmed by 0 bases and 6 bases, with 11 bases remaining between them. Germline V gene sequence: CDR1 MGHDK, CDR2 SYGVNS. This chain's CDR3 is CASSEYTDVAEAFF. In nucleotides, the CDR3 is TGTGCCAGCAGTGAATACACCGACGTCGCTGAAGCTTTCTTT.

As regards this clone: The germline gene is not matched at one end of the junction; a read error may be the cause. The gene calls are TRBV6-4 and TRBJ1-6, with no clear D. Germline values: CDR1 MRHNA, CDR2 SNTAGT. The CDR3 is 15 residues long. CDR3 amino acids: CANSGWKSYNSPLHF. In DNA, the CDR3 is TGTGCCAACAGTGGGTGGAAATCCTATAATTCACCCCTCCACTTT.

V is TRBV5-1 and J is TRBJ2-3, with a possible D match to TRBD1 (5 bases). The V gene lost 4 bases and the J gene lost 0 bases, with 12 bases spanning the gap. Germline V gene sequence: CDR1 SGHRS, CDR2 YFSETQ. CDR3 length equals 15 residues. In DNA, the CDR3 is TGCGCCAGCAGCAGACAGCACCCTAGCACAGATACGCAGTATTTT. It yields the protein CASSRQHPSTDTQYF.

The chain joins TRBV27 to TRBJ1-1, with no clear D. The length of the CDR3 is 16 residues. The germline V gene encodes CDR1 MNHEY and CDR2 SMNVEV (reference sequence). Trimming shortened V by 5 bases and J by 4 bases, and 20 bases separated the two germline ends. The CDR3: CASSPHPFPSGTEAFF. CDR3 nucleotide sequence: TGTGCCAGCAGTCCTCATCCTTTCCCAAGTGGCACTGAAGCTTTCTTT.

This chain joins TRBV7-9 and TRBJ2-5; no clear D gene. CDR1 and CDR2 (germline): SEHNR, FQNEAQ (reference sequence). This CDR3 is built from 14 residues. Trimming took 5 bases from V and 1 from J, leaving 11 bases between them. DNA for the CDR3: TGTGCCAGCAGCCCTGGTAGGGCCCAAGAGACCCAGTACTTC. Translation gives CASSPGRAQETQYF.

Here the CDR3 reads CASSPLPSGANVLTF. The CDR3, as DNA: TGTGCCAGTAGTCCTCTGCCCTCTGGGGCCAACGTCCTGACTTTC. The chain has TRBV19 and TRBJ2-6, with D uncertain. Trimming took 5 bases from V and 0 from J, leaving 8 bases between them. Germline lookup yields CDR1 LNHDA and CDR2 SQIVND (reference sequence). The CDR3 length is 15 residues.

This chain connects TRBV18 to TRBJ2-1; 11 bases map to TRBD2. The CDR3 sequence is 16 residues long. Germline V gene data show CDR1 as KGHSH and CDR2 as LQKENI. Trimming at V came to 6 bases and at J to 0 bases, leaving 4 bases not matched to a gene. DNA for the CDR3: TGTGCCAGCTCCCGAACTAGCGGGAGCTCCTACAATGAGCAGTTCTTC. Translating gives CASSRTSGSSYNEQFF.

The gene calls are TRBV10-1 and TRBJ2-5, with D possibly being TRBD1 or TRBD2 (5 bases each). The CDR3 consists of 13 residues. Trimming stripped 0 bases from V and 7 bases from J, with 9 bases between. The germline V gene has CDR1 WNHNN and CDR2 SYGVQD (reference sequence). CDR3 coding DNA: TGCGCCAGCAGTGAGTCGGGTGGGGGGACCCAGTACTTC. Residues: CASSESGGGTQYF.

The V gene is TRBV9, the J gene TRBJ2-1; the D gene could be TRBD1 or TRBD2 (7 bases each). V was shortened by 3 bases and J by 5 bases, with 18 bases between the two germline ends. Germline V gene sequence: CDR1 SGDLS, CDR2 YYNGEE. CDR3 length: 16 residues. The CDR3 sequence: CASSEGGGSWDNEQFF. The CDR3 DNA reads TGTGCCAGCAGCGAGGGAGGGGGCAGTTGGGACAATGAGCAGTTCTTC.

The rearrangement joins TRBV5-8 to TRBJ1-1; D is undetermined. V lost 2 bases and J 1 base, leaving 6 bases between the germline ends. CDR1 and CDR2 (germline): SGHTS, YDEGEE. The CDR3 covers 13 residues. The CDR3 nucleotides read TGTGCCAGCAGCTTTAGGCAGAACACTGAAGCTTTCTTT. Amino acids: CASSFRQNTEAFF.

CDR3 protein: CASSWQGSSYNSPLHF. CDR3 sequence (DNA): TGCGCCAGCAGCTGGCAGGGAAGCTCCTATAATTCACCCCTCCACTTT. The chain recombines TRBV5-1 with TRBJ1-6, with D possibly TRBD1 on 5 matching bases. Germline CDR1 SGHRS, CDR2 YFSETQ. Trimming took off 3 bases at V and 0 bases at J, with 10 bases between the two ends. The CDR3 runs to 16 residues. Full variable domain (remainder filled in from reference TRBV5-1 and TRBJ1-6): KAGVTQTPRYLIKTRGQQVTLSCSPISGHRSVSWYQQTPGQGLQFLFEYFSETQRNKGNFPGRFSGRQFSNSRSEMNVSTLELGDSALYLCASSWQGSSYNSPLHFGNGTRLTVT.

This sequence joins TRBV6-5 and TRBJ1-3, with D perhaps matching TRBD1 (5 bases). There are 14 residues in the CDR3. Trimming cost V 7 bases and J 4 bases, with 14 bases left between them. The germline gives CDR1 MNHEY, CDR2 SVGAGI. In DNA form, the CDR3 reads TGTGCCAGCACGACGGGACCTGTGGGAAACACCATATATTTT. This sequence encodes CASTTGPVGNTIYF.

The table lists this clone with a count of one. This chain uses TRBV10-3 with TRBJ2-6; D call uncertain. Germline-derived CDR1 and CDR2 are ENHRY and SYGVKD. This CDR3 comprises 16 residues. V lost 7 bases, J lost 0 bases, and 13 bases lay in between. CDR3 nucleotides: TGTGCCATCACCGGTTCCGTCGACTCTGGGGCCAACGTCCTGACTTTC. It is translated as CAITGSVDSGANVLTF.

The chain couples TRBV5-4 to TRBJ2-7, with D maybe TRBD1 (6 bases). The CDR3 has 14 residues. V lost 0 bases and J 3 bases, leaving 10 bases between the germline ends. Germline V gene data show CDR1 as SGHNT and CDR2 as YYREEE (reference sequence). CDR3 residues: CASSLGTASYEQYF. CDR3 nucleotide sequence: TGTGCCAGCAGCTTGGGGACAGCTAGCTACGAGCAGTACTTC. The full variable domain, completed using reference TRBV5-4 and TRBJ2-7, is ETGVTQSPTHLIKTRGQQVTLRCSSQSGHNTVSWYQQALGQGPQFIFQYYREEENGRGNFPPRFSGLQFPNYSSELNVNALELDDSALYLCASSLGTASYEQYFGPGTRLTVT.

The chain couples TRBV2 to TRBJ2-5; TRBD1 is a possible D gene (6 bases). V was cut by 6 bases and J by 2 bases, with 16 bases left in between. The germline V gene encodes CDR1 SNHLY and CDR2 FYNNEI. The CDR3 sequence is 15 residues long. The CDR3 loop reads CASSQQGPRQETQYF. CDR3 nucleotides: TGTGCCAGCAGCCAACAGGGTCCGAGGCAAGAGACCCAGTACTTC.

The CDR3 sequence is CASSPRQVSTDTQYF. In DNA form, the CDR3 reads TGTGCCAGCTCACCCAGACAAGTGAGCACAGATACGCAGTATTTT. The chain recombines TRBV18 with TRBJ2-3; D not resolved. CDR3 length: 15 residues. Germline V CDR1 and CDR2: KGHSH, LQKENI. Trimming took 3 bases from V and 0 from J, leaving 10 bases between them.

The chain couples TRBV5-4 to TRBJ2-5; TRBD2 might be the D (6 bases). This CDR3 is built from 13 residues. Germline assignment: CDR1 SGHNT and CDR2 YYREEE (reference sequence). The V end was cut by 0 bases, the J end by 7 bases, with 10 bases between. The DNA for the CDR3 is TGTGCCAGCAGCTTGGTGGGAGGAGGGACCCAGTACTTC. It specifies CASSLVGGGTQYF.

This rearrangement joins TRBV7-2 to TRBJ2-5; D may correspond to TRBD1 or TRBD2 (5 bases each). CDR1 is SGHTA, CDR2 FQGNSA, per germline. CDR3 size: 13 residues. With 4 bases removed from V and 4 bases from J, the gap between germline ends came to 10 bases. This CDR3 reads CASSSPGTETQYF. CDR3 sequence (DNA): TGTGCCAGCAGCTCTCCGGGGACAGAGACCCAGTACTTC.

The rearrangement uses TRBV11-3 and TRBJ2-5, with 8 nucleotides matching TRBD1. The closer fit of TRBJ2-7 to the DNA end suggests the J call may be wrong. Per the germline V gene, CDR1 is SGHNT and CDR2 is YENEEA. The CDR3 has 16 amino acids. The CDR3 nucleotides read TGTGCCAGCAGTCCCTCGTTCGGACAGGGATCCTACGAGCAGTACTTC. This gives the protein CASSPSFGQGSYEQYF.

This chain joins TRBV7-9 and TRBJ1-4, with 8 positions matching TRBD1. V dropped 4 bases and J dropped 6; count of bases not matched to a gene: 4. This CDR3 spans 14 amino acids. The germline V gene has CDR1 SEHNR and CDR2 FQNEAQ (reference sequence). The CDR3 reads CASSSDREDEKLFF. The CDR3 DNA reads TGTGCCAGCAGCTCGGACAGGGAGGATGAAAAACTGTTTTTT.

The chain is built from TRBV19 and TRBJ2-6; TRBD2 agrees at 10 bases. The CDR3 contains 18 residues. Trimming took 6 bases from V and 1 from J; bases not matched to a gene: 9. Germline V gives CDR1 LNHDA, CDR2 SQIVND (reference sequence). DNA for the CDR3: TGTGCCAGTAGCGATCCGAGCGGGAGGGTATCTGGGGCCAACGTCCTGACTTTC. It encodes CASSDPSGRVSGANVLTF.

The chain couples TRBV29-1 to TRBJ2-5; possibly TRBD1 for D (6 bases). V gave up 4 bases and J gave up 6 bases, with 15 bases separating them. The CDR3 length is 13 residues. Germline V gives CDR1 SQVTM, CDR2 ANQGSEA. The CDR3 region has the DNA TGCAGCGTTGCAGGGCAGGGGATGAAGACCCAGTACTTC. This codes for CSVAGQGMKTQYF.

The CDR3 loop reads CATSRGGLNEKLFF. The CDR3 DNA follows: TGTGCCACCAGCCGGGGCGGCCTTAATGAAAAACTGTTTTTT. The chain combines TRBV15 with TRBJ1-4; D perhaps matches TRBD1 (5 bases). The V and J ends lost 5 bases and 4 bases respectively, with 11 bases between them. In germline, CDR1 is LNHNV, CDR2 YYDKDF (reference sequence). The CDR3 length is 14 residues.

This clone was observed once. The rearrangement joins TRBV30 to TRBJ1-1, with no clear D. Trimming shortened V by 4 bases and J by 7 bases, and 16 bases separated the two germline ends. This CDR3 comprises 13 residues. Germline CDR1 is GTSNPN and CDR2 is SVGIG (reference sequence). CDR3 amino acids: CAWKLHGTYEAFF. The CDR3 nucleotides are TGTGCCTGGAAACTACACGGCACCTATGAAGCTTTCTTT.